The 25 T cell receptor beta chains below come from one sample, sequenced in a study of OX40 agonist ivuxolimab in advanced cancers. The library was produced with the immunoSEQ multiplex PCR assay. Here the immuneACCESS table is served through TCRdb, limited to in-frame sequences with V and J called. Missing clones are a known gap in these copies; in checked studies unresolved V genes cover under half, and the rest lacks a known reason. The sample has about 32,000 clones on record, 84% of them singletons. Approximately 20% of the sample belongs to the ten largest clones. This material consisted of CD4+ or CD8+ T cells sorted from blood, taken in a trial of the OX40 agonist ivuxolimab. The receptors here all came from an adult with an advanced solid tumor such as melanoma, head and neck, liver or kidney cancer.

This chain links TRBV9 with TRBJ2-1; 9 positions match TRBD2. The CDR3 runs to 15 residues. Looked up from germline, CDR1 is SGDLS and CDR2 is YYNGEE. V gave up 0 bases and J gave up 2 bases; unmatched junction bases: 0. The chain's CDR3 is CASSVGGGAYNEQFF. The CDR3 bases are TGTGCCAGCAGCGTAGGCGGGGGGGCCTACAATGAGCAGTTCTTC.

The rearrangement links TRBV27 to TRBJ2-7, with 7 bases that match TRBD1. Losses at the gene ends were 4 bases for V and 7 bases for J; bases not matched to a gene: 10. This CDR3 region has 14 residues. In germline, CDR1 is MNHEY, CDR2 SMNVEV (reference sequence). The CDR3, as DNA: TGTGCCAGCAGTTATCAGGGGGACCAGGGGGAGCAGTACTTC. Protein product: CASSYQGDQGEQYF.

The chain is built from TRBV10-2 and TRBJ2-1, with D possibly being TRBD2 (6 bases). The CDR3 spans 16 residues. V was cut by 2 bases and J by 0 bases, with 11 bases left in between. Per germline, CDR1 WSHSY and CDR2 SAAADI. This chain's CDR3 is CASSEPSVFSYNEQFF. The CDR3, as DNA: TGCGCCAGCAGTGAGCCTAGCGTTTTCTCCTACAATGAGCAGTTCTTC.

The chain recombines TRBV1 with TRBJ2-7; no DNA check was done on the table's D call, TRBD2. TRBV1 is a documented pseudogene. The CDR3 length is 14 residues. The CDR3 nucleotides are TGCACCAGCAGCCATAGCGGGAGAGTTTACGAGCAGTACTTC. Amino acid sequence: CTSSHSGRVYEQYF.

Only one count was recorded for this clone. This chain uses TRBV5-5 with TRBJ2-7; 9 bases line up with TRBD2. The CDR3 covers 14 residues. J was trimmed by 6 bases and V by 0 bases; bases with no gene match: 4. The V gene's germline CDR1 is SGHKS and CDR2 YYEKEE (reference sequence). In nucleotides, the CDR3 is TGTGCCAGCAGCTTGGCTAGCGGGAACCTCGAGCAGTACTTC. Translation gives CASSLASGNLEQYF.

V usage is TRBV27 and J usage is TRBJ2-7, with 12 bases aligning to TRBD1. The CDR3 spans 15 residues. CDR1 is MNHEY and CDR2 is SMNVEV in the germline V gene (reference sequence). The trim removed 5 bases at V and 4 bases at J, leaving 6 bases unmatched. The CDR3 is CASSSRDRGRYEQYF. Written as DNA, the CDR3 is TGTGCCAGCAGTAGCCGGGACAGGGGGCGGTACGAGCAGTACTTC.

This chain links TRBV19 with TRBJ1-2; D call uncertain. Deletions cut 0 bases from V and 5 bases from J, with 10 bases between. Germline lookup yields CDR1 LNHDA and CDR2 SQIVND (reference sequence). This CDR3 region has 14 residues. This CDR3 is CASSIDYRAYGYTF. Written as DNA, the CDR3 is TGTGCCAGTAGTATAGATTATAGGGCATATGGCTACACCTTC.

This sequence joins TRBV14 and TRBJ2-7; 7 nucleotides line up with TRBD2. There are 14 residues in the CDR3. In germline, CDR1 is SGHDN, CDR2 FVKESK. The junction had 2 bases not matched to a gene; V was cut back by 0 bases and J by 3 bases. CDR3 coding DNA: TGTGCCAGCAGCCAAGAGGGGGGGTTCTACGAGCAGTACTTC. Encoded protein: CASSQEGGFYEQYF.

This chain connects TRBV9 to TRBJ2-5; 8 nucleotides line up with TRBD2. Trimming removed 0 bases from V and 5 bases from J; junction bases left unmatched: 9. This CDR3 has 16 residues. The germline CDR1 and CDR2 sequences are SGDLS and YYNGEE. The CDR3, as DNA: TGTGCCAGCAGCGTAGCTGGAATAGCGGGACTGGAGACCCAGTACTTC. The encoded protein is CASSVAGIAGLETQYF.

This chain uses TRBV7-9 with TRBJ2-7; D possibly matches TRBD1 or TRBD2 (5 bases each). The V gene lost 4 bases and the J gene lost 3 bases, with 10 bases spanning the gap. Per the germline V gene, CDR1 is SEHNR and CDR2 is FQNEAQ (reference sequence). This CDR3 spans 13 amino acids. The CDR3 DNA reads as TGTGCCAGCAGCTCGGGGCTTTACTACGAGCAGTACTTC. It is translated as CASSSGLYYEQYF. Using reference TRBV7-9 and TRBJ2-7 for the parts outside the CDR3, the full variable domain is DTGVSQNPRHKITKRGQNVTFRCDPISEHNRLYWYRQTLGQGPEFLTYFQNEAQLEKSRLLSDRFSAERPKGSFSTLEIQRTEQGDSAMYLCASSSGLYYEQYFGPGTRLTVT.

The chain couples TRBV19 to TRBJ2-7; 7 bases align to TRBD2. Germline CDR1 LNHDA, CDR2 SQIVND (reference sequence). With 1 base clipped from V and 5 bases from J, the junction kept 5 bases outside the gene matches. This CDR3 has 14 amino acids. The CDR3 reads CASSIGRENDEQYF. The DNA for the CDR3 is TGTGCCAGTAGTATAGGGCGGGAGAACGACGAGCAGTACTTC.

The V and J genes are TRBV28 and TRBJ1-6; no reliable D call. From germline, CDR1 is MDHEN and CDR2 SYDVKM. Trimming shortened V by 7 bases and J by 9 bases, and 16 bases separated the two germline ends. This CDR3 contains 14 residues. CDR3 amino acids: CASTPLGISSPLHF. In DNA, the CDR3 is TGTGCCAGCACCCCTTTAGGTATCAGTTCACCCCTCCACTTT.

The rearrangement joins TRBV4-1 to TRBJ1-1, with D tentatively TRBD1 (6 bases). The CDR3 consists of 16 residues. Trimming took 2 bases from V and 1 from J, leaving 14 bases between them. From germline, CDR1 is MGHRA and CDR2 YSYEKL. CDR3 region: CASSQMGGRGNTEAFF. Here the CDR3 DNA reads TGCGCCAGCAGCCAAATGGGGGGCAGAGGGAACACTGAAGCTTTCTTT.

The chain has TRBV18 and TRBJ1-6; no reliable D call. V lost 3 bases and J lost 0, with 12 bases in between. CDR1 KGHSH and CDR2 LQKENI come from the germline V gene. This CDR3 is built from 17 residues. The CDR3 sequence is CASSPLTGNSYNSPLHF. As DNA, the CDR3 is TGTGCCAGCTCACCCCTGACTGGGAACTCCTATAATTCACCCCTCCACTTT.

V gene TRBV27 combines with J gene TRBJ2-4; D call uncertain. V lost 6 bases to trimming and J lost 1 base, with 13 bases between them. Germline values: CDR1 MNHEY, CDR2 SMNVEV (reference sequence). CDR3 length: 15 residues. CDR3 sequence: CASSLLGVAKNIQYF. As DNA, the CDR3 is TGTGCCAGCAGCCTTCTAGGAGTTGCCAAAAACATTCAGTACTTC.

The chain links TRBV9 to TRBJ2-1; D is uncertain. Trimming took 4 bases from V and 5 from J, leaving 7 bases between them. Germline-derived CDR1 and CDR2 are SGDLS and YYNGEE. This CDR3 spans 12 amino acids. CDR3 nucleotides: TGTGCCAGCAGCTCATACCACAATGAGCAGTTCTTC. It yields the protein CASSSYHNEQFF.

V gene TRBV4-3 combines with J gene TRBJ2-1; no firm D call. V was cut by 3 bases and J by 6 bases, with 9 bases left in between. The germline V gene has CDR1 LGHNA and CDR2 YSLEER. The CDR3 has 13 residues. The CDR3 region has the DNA TGCGCCAGCAGCCAGGGGTTCGTCAATGAGCAGTTCTTC. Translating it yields CASSQGFVNEQFF.

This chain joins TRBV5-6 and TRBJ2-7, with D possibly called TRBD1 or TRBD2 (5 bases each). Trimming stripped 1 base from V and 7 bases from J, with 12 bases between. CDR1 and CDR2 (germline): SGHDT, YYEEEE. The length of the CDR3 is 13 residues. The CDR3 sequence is CASSLWGTGEQYF. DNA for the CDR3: TGTGCCAGCAGCTTGTGGGGGACGGGGGAGCAGTACTTC.

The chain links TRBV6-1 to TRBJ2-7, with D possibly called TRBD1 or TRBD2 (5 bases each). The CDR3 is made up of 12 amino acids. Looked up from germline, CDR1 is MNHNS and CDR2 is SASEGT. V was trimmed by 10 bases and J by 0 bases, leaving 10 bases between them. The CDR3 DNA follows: TGTGCCATCGAAGGGACCTCCTACGAGCAGTACTTC. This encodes CAIEGTSYEQYF.

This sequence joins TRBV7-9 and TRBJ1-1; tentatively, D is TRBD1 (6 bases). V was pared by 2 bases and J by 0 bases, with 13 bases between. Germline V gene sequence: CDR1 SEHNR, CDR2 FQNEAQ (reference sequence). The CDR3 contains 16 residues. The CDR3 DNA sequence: TGTGCCAGCAGCTTACGGCAGGGGCAAATGAACACTGAAGCTTTCTTT. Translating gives CASSLRQGQMNTEAFF.

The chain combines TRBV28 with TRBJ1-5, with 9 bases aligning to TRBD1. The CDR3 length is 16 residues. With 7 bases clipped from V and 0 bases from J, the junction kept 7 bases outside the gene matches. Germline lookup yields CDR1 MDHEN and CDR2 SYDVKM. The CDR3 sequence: CASTYLDRGSNQPQHF. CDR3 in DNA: TGTGCCAGCACCTACCTGGACAGGGGTAGCAATCAGCCCCAGCATTTT.

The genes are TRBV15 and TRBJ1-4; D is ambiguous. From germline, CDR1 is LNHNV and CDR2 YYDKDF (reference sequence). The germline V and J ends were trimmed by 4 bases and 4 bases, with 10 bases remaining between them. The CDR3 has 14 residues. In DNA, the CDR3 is TGTGCCACCAGCAAGAACAGCCGTAATGAAAAACTGTTTTTT. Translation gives CATSKNSRNEKLFF.

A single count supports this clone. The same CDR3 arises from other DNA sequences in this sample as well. DNA of the CDR3: TGTGCCAGCAGCGTAGGATCCAATCAGCCCCAGCATTTT. Protein sequence: CASSVGSNQPQHF. The rearrangement links TRBV9 to TRBJ1-5, with D hard to call. The germline V gene has CDR1 SGDLS and CDR2 YYNGEE. This CDR3 has 13 residues. Between the trimmed V and J ends, which lost 0 bases and 3 bases, there was a span of 4 bases.

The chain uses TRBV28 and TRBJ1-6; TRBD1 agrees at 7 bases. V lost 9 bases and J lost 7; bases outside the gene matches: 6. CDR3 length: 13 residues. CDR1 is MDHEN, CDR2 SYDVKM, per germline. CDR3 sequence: CASIRDSNSPLHF. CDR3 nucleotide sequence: TGTGCCAGTATCCGGGACAGCAATTCACCCCTCCACTTT.

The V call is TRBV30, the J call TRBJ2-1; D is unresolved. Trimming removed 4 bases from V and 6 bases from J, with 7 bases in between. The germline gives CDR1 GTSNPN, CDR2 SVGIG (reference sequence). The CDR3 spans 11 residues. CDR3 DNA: TGTGCCTGGACCGTGGGCAATGAGCAGTTCTTC. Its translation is CAWTVGNEQFF.